These 18 T cell receptor beta chains share one sample of origin, sequenced in a study of T cell repertoires in cytomegalovirus infection (dated 2019 in TCRdb). Reads for this sample came from an Illumina HiSeq 1500. The public reads were reprocessed in TCRdb via fastp at Q25 and MiXCR, keeping in-frame beta chains. Rows merge per CDR3 protein into single entries with the most common DNA and genes. For this sample there are 450,000 to 600,000 distinct CDR3 sequences; around a third appear just once. Roughly 15% of the sample rests with the top ten. The antigens these receptors bind are not known. The treatment or condition label corresponds to: in vitro stimulation with specific CMV peptide epitopes to enrich CMV-specific T cells. Material: cultured PBMCs, obtained from culture after CMV antigen stimulation. These receptors came from a human donor in good health (CMV status not recorded). Some clones in this sample may be carry-over from other donors' samples.

The chain is built from TRBV11-2 and TRBJ2-2; 8 bases fit TRBD1. J lost 0 bases, V lost 2 bases, and 5 bases had no gene match. CDR3 size: 17 residues. CDR1 and CDR2 (germline): SGHAT, FQNNGV. CDR3 loop: CASSLIRTGPNTGELFF. Here the CDR3 DNA reads TGTGCCAGCAGCTTAATACGGACAGGGCCGAACACCGGGGAGCTGTTTTTT.

This chain uses TRBV12-3 or TRBV12-4 with TRBJ1-1; a weak D match, TRBD1 (5 bases). There are 13 residues in the CDR3. Trimming shortened V by 7 bases and J by 4 bases, and 13 bases separated the two germline ends. The CDR3 protein is CASTLQEGTEAFF. CDR3 in DNA: TGTGCCAGCACCTTACAGGAGGGCACTGAAGCTTTCTTT.

This clonotype has only one observation. The rearrangement uses TRBV6-2 or TRBV6-3 and TRBJ2-1, with 8 bases matching TRBD2. The J segment lost 2 bases and the V segment lost 4 bases, leaving 13 bases of the junction unmatched. This CDR3 has 18 amino acids. Germline CDR1 and CDR2: MNHEY and SVGEGT. CDR3 nucleotides: TGTGCCAGCAGTTTGGCCACAGGAGGGCGGGGGGCCTACAATGAGCAGTTCTTC. Translation: CASSLATGGRGAYNEQFF.

The gene calls are TRBV7-2 and TRBJ2-5; no clear D gene. From germline, CDR1 is SGHTA and CDR2 FQGNSA. The CDR3 is 14 amino acids. V was cut by 5 bases and J by 4 bases, with 14 bases left in between. The CDR3 region has the DNA TGTGCCAGCAGCGCCTTTAGGCCCCCAGAGACCCAGTACTTC. Protein: CASSAFRPPETQYF.

This clonotype was counted at least ten times. CDR3 nucleotide sequence: TGTGCCAGCAGCTTAGCCCCGGGGGCACCGGGGACTGAAGCTTTCTTT. Amino acid sequence: CASSLAPGAPGTEAFF. This chain connects TRBV7-2 to TRBJ1-1; perhaps TRBD1 as D (6 bases). The length of the CDR3 is 16 residues. Trimming left V 0 bases short and J 5 bases short, with 16 bases between. The germline V gene encodes CDR1 SGHTA and CDR2 FQGNSA.

This clonotype was detected many times. This chain joins TRBV12-3 or TRBV12-4 and TRBJ2-3; possibly TRBD1 or TRBD2 for D (5 bases each). With 5 bases removed from V and 6 bases from J, the gap between germline ends came to 30 bases. The CDR3 is 19 residues long. Here the CDR3 DNA reads TGTGCCAGCAGTCCATTACCAGGGCGCACGGGGTCGACTTACGATACGCAGTATTTT. Amino acid sequence: CASSPLPGRTGSTYDTQYF.

The rearrangement uses TRBV4-1 and TRBJ2-1; D may be TRBD2 (6 bases). The germline CDR1 and CDR2 sequences are MGHRA and YSYEKL. Trimming removed 0 bases from V and 9 bases from J, with 12 bases in between. This CDR3 has 14 residues. The CDR3 DNA follows: TGCGCCAGCAGCCAAGAGGGGCGGGGTGTTGAGCAGTTCTTC. This translates into CASSQEGRGVEQFF.

This clonotype has just a few counts. This chain connects TRBV12-3 or TRBV12-4 to TRBJ1-5; D unclear. The V gene lost 2 bases and the J gene lost 2 bases, with 10 bases spanning the gap. The CDR3 consists of 15 residues. The CDR3: CASSLHRDGNQPQHF. The CDR3, as DNA: TGTGCCAGCAGTTTACATAGGGATGGCAATCAGCCCCAGCATTTT.

The J gene is TRBJ2-7, the V gene TRBV6-1; either TRBD1 or TRBD2 may fit D (6 bases each). Trimming left V 3 bases short and J 0 bases short, with 15 bases between. The CDR3 runs to 16 residues. Germline V gives CDR1 MNHNS, CDR2 SASEGT. The CDR3 here is CASSETPGGSSYEQYV. The CDR3 bases are TGTGCCAGCAGTGAGACCCCCGGGGGCTCCTCCTACGAGCAGTACGTC.

This clonotype showed up just a few times. The rearrangement joins TRBV4-1 to TRBJ2-7; unclear D gene. V was clipped by 0 bases and J by 1 base, with 13 bases between them. This CDR3 region has 16 residues. Germline CDR1 and CDR2: MGHRA and YSYEKL. The CDR3 DNA reads as TGCGCCAGCAGCCAAGATTTGGACCCCGTGTCCTACGAGCAGTACTTC. Residues: CASSQDLDPVSYEQYF.

The V and J genes are TRBV6-2 or TRBV6-3 and TRBJ2-7; a possible D gene is TRBD1 (6 bases). This CDR3 is built from 14 residues. Trimming stripped 2 bases from V and 6 bases from J, with 14 bases between. Germline V CDR1 and CDR2: MNHEY, SVGEGT. The CDR3 protein is CASSYATGTLEQYF. DNA of the CDR3: TGTGCCAGCAGTTACGCAACAGGGACCCTCGAGCAGTACTTC.

The chain couples TRBV28 to TRBJ1-1, with 9 bases matching TRBD1. The junction had 8 bases not matched to a gene; V was cut back by 10 bases and J by 5 bases. The CDR3 is made up of 13 amino acids. CDR1 and CDR2 (germline): MDHEN, SYDVKM. In DNA, the CDR3 is TGTGCCACCCAGACAGGGGGACGGACTGAAGCTTTCTTT. Its translation is CATQTGGRTEAFF.

This clonotype was observed at least ten times. This chain uses TRBV7-2 with TRBJ2-1; 7 nucleotides line up with TRBD2. After removal of 0 bases from V and 7 bases from J, the junction contained 9 bases not matched to a gene. CDR1 is SGHTA and CDR2 is FQGNSA in the germline V gene. The CDR3 runs 16 residues. For the CDR3, the DNA is TGTGCCAGCAGCTTAGCCTCGGGGGGTACACAGAATGAGCAGTTCTTC. Its protein product is CASSLASGGTQNEQFF.

The chain links TRBV7-2 to TRBJ2-2; TRBD2 agrees at 13 bases. Germline assignment: CDR1 SGHTA and CDR2 FQGNSA. This CDR3 contains 16 residues. V gave up 4 bases and J gave up 5 bases; unmatched junction bases: 4. The CDR3 sequence: CASSSWTSGRTGELFF. The CDR3, as DNA: TGTGCCAGCAGCTCCTGGACTAGCGGGAGAACCGGGGAGCTGTTTTTT.

Here the CDR3 DNA reads TGTGCCAGCAGTTCGCTCAAACTGACAGGCCGAAACACCTTC. It specifies CASSSLKLTGRNTF. The rearrangement joins TRBV6-6 to TRBJ1-2, with D possibly matching TRBD1 (6 bases). Looked up from germline, CDR1 is MNHNY and CDR2 is SVGAGI (reference sequence). The CDR3 length is 14 residues. The V gene lost 4 bases and the J gene lost 12 bases, with 21 bases spanning the gap.

There are a few counts of this clonotype. This chain's CDR3 is CASSNRAASTSTDTQYF. DNA of the CDR3: TGTGCCAGCAGCAATAGGGCGGCCAGTACTAGCACAGATACGCAGTATTTT. This chain uses TRBV7-8 with TRBJ2-3; D remains ambiguous. With 5 bases removed from V and 0 bases from J, the gap between germline ends came to 18 bases. CDR1 and CDR2 from the germline V gene are SGHVS and FQNEAQ. CDR3 length equals 17 residues.

The gene calls are TRBV28 and TRBJ1-2, with unresolved D. The CDR3 is made up of 15 amino acids. Per germline, CDR1 MDHEN and CDR2 SYDVKM. Trimming left V 2 bases short and J 4 bases short, with 14 bases between. Here the CDR3 DNA reads TGTGCCAGCAGTTTAGCCCTCTCGGGGAGCTATGGCTACACCTTC. It encodes CASSLALSGSYGYTF.

V is TRBV7-9 and J is TRBJ1-1; TRBD1 agrees at 9 bases. The V segment lost 5 bases and the J segment 2 bases; nucleotides outside the gene matches: 3. The germline V gene encodes CDR1 SEHNR and CDR2 FQNEAQ (reference sequence). This CDR3 is built from 14 residues. Here the CDR3 reads CASSRTGVNTEAFF. The CDR3 nucleotides read TGTGCCAGCAGCAGGACAGGGGTCAACACTGAAGCTTTCTTT.